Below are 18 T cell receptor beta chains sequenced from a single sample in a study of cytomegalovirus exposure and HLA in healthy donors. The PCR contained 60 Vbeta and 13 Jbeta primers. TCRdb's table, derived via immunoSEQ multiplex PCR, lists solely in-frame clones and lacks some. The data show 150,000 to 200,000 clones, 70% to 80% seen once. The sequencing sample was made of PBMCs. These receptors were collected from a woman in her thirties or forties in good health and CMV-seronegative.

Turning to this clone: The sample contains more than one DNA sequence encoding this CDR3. This chain's CDR3 is CASSLSPGGGYTF. CDR3 coding DNA: TGTGCCAGCAGTTTGTCTCCAGGGGGTGGCTACACCTTC. This chain joins TRBV27 and TRBJ1-2, with 7 nucleotides matching TRBD1. Germline loops: CDR1 MNHEY, CDR2 SMNVEV (reference sequence). Trimming took 3 bases from V and 7 from J; bases not matched to a gene: 5. The CDR3 is 13 residues long.

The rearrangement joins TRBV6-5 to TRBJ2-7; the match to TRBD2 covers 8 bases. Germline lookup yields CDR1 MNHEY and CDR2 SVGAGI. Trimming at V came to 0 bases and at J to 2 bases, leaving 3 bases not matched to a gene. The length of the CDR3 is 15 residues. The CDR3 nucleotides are TGTGCCAGCAGTTACTCTCCGCGGGAGGCCTACGAGCAGTACTTC. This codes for CASSYSPREAYEQYF.

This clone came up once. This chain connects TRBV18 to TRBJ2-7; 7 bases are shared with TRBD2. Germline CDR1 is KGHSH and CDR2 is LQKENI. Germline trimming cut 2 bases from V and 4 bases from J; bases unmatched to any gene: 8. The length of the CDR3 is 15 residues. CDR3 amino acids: CASSPEAGVLYEQYF. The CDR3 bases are TGTGCCAGCTCACCAGAGGCGGGGGTTCTGTACGAGCAGTACTTC.

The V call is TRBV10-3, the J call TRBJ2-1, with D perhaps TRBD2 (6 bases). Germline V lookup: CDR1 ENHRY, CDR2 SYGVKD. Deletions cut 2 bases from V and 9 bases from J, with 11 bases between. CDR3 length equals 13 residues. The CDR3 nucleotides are TGTGCCATCAGTGAGGGACTACGGACTGAGCAGTTCTTC. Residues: CAISEGLRTEQFF.

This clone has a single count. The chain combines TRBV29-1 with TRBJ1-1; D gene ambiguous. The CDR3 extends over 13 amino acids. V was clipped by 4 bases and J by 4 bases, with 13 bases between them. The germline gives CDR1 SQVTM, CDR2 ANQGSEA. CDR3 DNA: TGCAGCGTTGTACTTACTGCAGGCACTGAAGCTTTCTTT. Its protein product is CSVVLTAGTEAFF.

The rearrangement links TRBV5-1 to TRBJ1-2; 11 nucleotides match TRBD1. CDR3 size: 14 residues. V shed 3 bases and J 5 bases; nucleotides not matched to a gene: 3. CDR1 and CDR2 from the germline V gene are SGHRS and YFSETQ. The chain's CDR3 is CASSSGQGGYGYTF. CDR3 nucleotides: TGCGCCAGCAGCTCGGGACAGGGGGGATATGGCTACACCTTC. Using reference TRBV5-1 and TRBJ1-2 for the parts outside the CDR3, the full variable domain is KAGVTQTPRYLIKTRGQQVTLSCSPISGHRSVSWYQQTPGQGLQFLFEYFSETQRNKGNFPGRFSGRQFSNSRSEMNVSTLELGDSALYLCASSSGQGGYGYTFGSGTRLTVV.

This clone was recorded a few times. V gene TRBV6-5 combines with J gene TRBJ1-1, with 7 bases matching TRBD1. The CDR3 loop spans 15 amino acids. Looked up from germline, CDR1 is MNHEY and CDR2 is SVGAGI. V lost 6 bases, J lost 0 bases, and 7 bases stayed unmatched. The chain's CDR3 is CASSYQGEMNTEAFF. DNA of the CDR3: TGTGCCAGCAGCTACCAGGGGGAGATGAACACTGAAGCTTTCTTT.

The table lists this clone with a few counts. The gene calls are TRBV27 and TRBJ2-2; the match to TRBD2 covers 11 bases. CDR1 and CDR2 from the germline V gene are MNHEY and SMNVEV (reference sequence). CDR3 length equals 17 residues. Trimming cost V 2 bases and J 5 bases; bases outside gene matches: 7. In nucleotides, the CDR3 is TGTGCCAGCAGTTTACTGCTAGCGGGAGGAGGGACCGGGGAGCTGTTTTTT. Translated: CASSLLLAGGGTGELFF.

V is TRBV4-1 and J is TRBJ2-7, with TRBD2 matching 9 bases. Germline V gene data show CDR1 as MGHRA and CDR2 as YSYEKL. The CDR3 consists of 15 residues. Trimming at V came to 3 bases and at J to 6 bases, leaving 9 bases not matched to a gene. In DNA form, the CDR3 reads TGCGCCAGCAGCCAGGGGCGGGAGGGCCATGGCGAGCAGTACTTC. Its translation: CASSQGREGHGEQYF.

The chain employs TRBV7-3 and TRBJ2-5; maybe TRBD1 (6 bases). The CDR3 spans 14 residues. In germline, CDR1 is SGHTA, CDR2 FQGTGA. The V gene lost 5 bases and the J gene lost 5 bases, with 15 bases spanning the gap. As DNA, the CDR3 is TGTGCCAGCAGCCCAGCAGGGGAGTATGAGACCCAGTACTTC. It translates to CASSPAGEYETQYF.

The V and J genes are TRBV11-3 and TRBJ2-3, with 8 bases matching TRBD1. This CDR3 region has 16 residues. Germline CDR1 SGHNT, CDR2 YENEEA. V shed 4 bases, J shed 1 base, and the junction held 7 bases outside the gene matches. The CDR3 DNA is TGTGCCAGCAGCTCCCACGGACAGGGAGGCACAGATACGCAGTATTTT. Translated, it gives CASSSHGQGGTDTQYF.

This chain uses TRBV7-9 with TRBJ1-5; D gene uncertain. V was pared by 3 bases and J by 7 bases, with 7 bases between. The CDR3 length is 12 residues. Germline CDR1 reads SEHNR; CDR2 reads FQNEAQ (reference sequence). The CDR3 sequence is CASSFGSQPQHF. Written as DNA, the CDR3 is TGTGCCAGCAGCTTTGGGAGCCAGCCCCAGCATTTT.

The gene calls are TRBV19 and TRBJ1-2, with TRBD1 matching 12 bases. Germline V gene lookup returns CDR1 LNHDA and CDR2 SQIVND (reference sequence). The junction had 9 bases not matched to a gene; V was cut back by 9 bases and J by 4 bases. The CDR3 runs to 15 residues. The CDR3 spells CASRLPGQGAYGYTF. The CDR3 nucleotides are TGTGCCAGCCGTCTACCGGGACAGGGGGCCTATGGCTACACCTTC.

The CDR3 DNA follows: TGCAGCGTTGAAGATCCAGGGTATGGCTACACCTTC. Translating gives CSVEDPGYGYTF. The genes are TRBV29-1 and TRBJ1-2; possible D gene TRBD1, 5 bases. CDR3 length: 12 residues. V was clipped by 0 bases and J by 5 bases, with 7 bases between them. Germline lookup yields CDR1 SQVTM and CDR2 ANQGSEA.

This CDR3 reads CAISEMVTGTEAFF. For the CDR3, the DNA is TGTGCCATCAGTGAGATGGTTACGGGCACTGAAGCTTTCTTT. The chain recombines TRBV10-3 with TRBJ1-1; no clear D gene. The CDR3 runs 14 residues. V gave up 2 bases and J gave up 4 bases, with 11 bases separating them. Germline V gene data show CDR1 as ENHRY and CDR2 as SYGVKD.

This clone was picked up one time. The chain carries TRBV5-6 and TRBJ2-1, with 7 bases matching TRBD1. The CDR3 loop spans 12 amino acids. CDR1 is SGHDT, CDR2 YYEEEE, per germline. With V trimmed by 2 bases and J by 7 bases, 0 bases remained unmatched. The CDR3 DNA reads TGTGCCAGCAGCTTCAGGGGGAATGAGCAGTTCTTC. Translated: CASSFRGNEQFF.

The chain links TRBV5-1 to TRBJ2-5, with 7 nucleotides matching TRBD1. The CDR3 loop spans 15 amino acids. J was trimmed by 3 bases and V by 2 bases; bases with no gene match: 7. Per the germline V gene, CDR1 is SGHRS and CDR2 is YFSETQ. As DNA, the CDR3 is TGCGCCAGCAGCTTAAGGACAGGCCGAGAAGAGACCCAGTACTTC. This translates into CASSLRTGREETQYF.

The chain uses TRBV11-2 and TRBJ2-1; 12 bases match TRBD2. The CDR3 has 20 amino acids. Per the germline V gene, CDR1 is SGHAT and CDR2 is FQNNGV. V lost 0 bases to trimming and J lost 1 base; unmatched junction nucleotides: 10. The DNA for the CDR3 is TGTGCCAGCAGCTTAGATGAAAGGGCTAGCGGGAGGGCTTCCTACAATGAGCAGTTCTTC. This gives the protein CASSLDERASGRASYNEQFF.